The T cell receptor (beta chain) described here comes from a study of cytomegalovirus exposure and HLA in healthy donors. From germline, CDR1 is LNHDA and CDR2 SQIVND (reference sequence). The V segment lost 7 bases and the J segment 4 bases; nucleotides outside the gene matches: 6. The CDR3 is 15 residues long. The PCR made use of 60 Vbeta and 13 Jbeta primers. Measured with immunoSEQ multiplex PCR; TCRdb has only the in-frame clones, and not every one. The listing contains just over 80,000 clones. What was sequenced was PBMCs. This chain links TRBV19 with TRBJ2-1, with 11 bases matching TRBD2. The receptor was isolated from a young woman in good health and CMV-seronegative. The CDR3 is CASTPVAGGYNEQFF. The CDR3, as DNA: TGTGCCAGTACCCCCGTAGCGGGAGGGTACAATGAGCAGTTCTTC.